Listed here are 22 T cell receptor beta chains from one sample, sequenced in a study of T cell changes during pregnancy in multiple sclerosis. The assay was immunoSEQ multiplex PCR, and TCRdb's table has in-frame clones only and misses some. The sample lists 75,000 to 95,000 clones; 94% were seen once. The source was CD4+ T cells from peripheral blood mononuclear cells, collected after pregnancy. These receptors all stem from a female donor with multiple sclerosis, enrolled in a pregnancy study.

This rearrangement joins TRBV7-2 to TRBJ2-5, with D possibly being TRBD1 (6 bases). Germline V gene data show CDR1 as SGHTA and CDR2 as FQGNSA. V was clipped by 8 bases and J by 5 bases, with 15 bases between them. This CDR3 spans 13 amino acids. CDR3 in DNA: TGTGCCAGCGCCCCAGGGGTTGGGGAGACCCAGTACTTC. Translating gives CASAPGVGETQYF. The full variable domain, in which reference TRBV7-2 and TRBJ2-5 provide the parts outside the CDR3, is GAGVSQSPSNKVTEKGKDVELRCDPISGHTALYWYRQSLGQGLEFLIYFQGNSAPDKSGLPSDRFSAERTGGSVSTLTIQRTQQEDSAVYLCASAPGVGETQYFGPGTRLLVL.

CDR3 loop: CASSGVPRTSGINIQYF. CDR3 DNA sequence: TGTGCCAGCAGCGGGGTCCCTCGGACTAGCGGTATAAACATTCAGTACTTC. V and J are TRBV9 and TRBJ2-4; TRBD2 agrees at 10 bases. Per the germline V gene, CDR1 is SGDLS and CDR2 is YYNGEE. The CDR3 runs to 17 residues. Germline trimming cut 3 bases from V and 6 bases from J; bases unmatched to any gene: 12.

The chain carries TRBV28 and TRBJ1-4; 7 bases fit TRBD1. Per the germline V gene, CDR1 is MDHEN and CDR2 is SYDVKM. The V and J ends lost 6 bases and 0 bases, in that order; junction bases with no gene match: 13. The CDR3 extends over 18 amino acids. CDR3 sequence (DNA): TGTGCCAGCAGGACCGAGACAGGGCGACCCTCAACTAATGAAAAACTGTTTTTT. This translates into CASRTETGRPSTNEKLFF.

The CDR3 coding sequence is TGTGCCAGCAGCTCGCGCAACGTACTAGCGGGACGCACAGATACGCAGTATTTT. Translation: CASSSRNVLAGRTDTQYF. V usage is TRBV7-8 and J usage is TRBJ2-3; 10 nucleotides agree with TRBD2. V gave up 4 bases and J gave up 1 base; unmatched junction bases: 11. CDR1 and CDR2 (germline): SGHVS, FQNEAQ. This CDR3 contains 18 residues. Full variable domain (missing parts from reference TRBV7-8 and TRBJ2-3): GAGVSQSPRYKVAKRGQDVALRCDPISGHVSLFWYQQALGQGPEFLTYFQNEAQLDKSGLPSDRFFAERPEGSVSTLKIQRTQQEDSAVYLCASSSRNVLAGRTDTQYFGPGTRLTVL.

This chain links TRBV19 with TRBJ2-3, with a tentative D call TRBD1 (5 bases). Germline V gives CDR1 LNHDA, CDR2 SQIVND (reference sequence). Trimming shortened V by 5 bases and J by 6 bases, and 9 bases separated the two germline ends. The CDR3 totals 12 residues. The CDR3 reads CASSEQGDTQYF. CDR3 bases: TGTGCCAGTAGTGAGCAGGGTGATACGCAGTATTTT.

The rearrangement joins TRBV19 to TRBJ2-1, with 7 bases aligning to TRBD2. The V gene's germline CDR1 is LNHDA and CDR2 SQIVND (reference sequence). The CDR3 is made up of 16 amino acids. Trimming cost V 4 bases and J 3 bases; bases outside gene matches: 9. The chain's CDR3 is CASSKERGRIYNEQFF. CDR3 coding DNA: TGTGCCAGTAGTAAGGAGCGCGGGAGAATCTACAATGAGCAGTTCTTC.

V usage is TRBV11-3 and J usage is TRBJ1-3, with 7 positions matching TRBD1. The V gene's germline CDR1 is SGHNT and CDR2 YENEEA. Trimming at V came to 1 base and at J to 0 bases, leaving 0 bases not matched to a gene. The CDR3 is 15 amino acids. The CDR3 spells CASSLGDSSGNTIYF. Written as DNA, the CDR3 is TGTGCCAGCAGCTTAGGGGACAGCTCTGGAAACACCATATATTTT.

Concerning this clone itself: One junction end disagrees with the germline gene, perhaps due to a read error. CDR3 in DNA: TGTGCCAGCAGTCGGCGGACAGGGCCCTTGGAGCGGTTCTTC. Translated, it gives CASSRRTGPLERFF. The chain couples TRBV28 to TRBJ2-1; 8 bases match TRBD1. The CDR3 is 14 amino acids. In germline, CDR1 is MDHEN, CDR2 SYDVKM.

The chain employs TRBV28 and TRBJ2-1; 10 bases map to TRBD2. The J segment lost 7 bases and the V segment lost 5 bases, leaving 11 bases of the junction unmatched. This CDR3 spans 16 amino acids. The germline V gene has CDR1 MDHEN and CDR2 SYDVKM. The CDR3 DNA reads as TGTGCCAGCAGTCCCTTTAGCGGGAGGCGGGTGAATGAGCAGTTCTTC. Amino acid sequence: CASSPFSGRRVNEQFF.

The gene calls are TRBV30 and TRBJ1-4, with TRBD1 as a possible D gene (6 bases). This CDR3 spans 14 amino acids. Germline lookup yields CDR1 GTSNPN and CDR2 SVGIG (reference sequence). V gave up 0 bases and J gave up 8 bases, with 13 bases separating them. The CDR3: CAWSVGGGPEKLFF. In DNA form, the CDR3 reads TGTGCCTGGAGTGTAGGGGGGGGCCCCGAAAAACTGTTTTTT.

This sequence joins TRBV7-9 and TRBJ2-1; D remains ambiguous. The CDR3 consists of 15 residues. Germline-derived CDR1 and CDR2 are SEHNR and FQNEAQ (reference sequence). Deletions cut 3 bases from V and 5 bases from J, with 14 bases between. CDR3 DNA: TGTGCCAGCAGCTTTACGAGTTCGAGGAACAATGAGCAGTTCTTC. Translated: CASSFTSSRNNEQFF.

This rearrangement joins TRBV14 to TRBJ2-6; D is undetermined. V was cut by 0 bases and J by 12 bases, with 12 bases left in between. CDR1 SGHDN and CDR2 FVKESK come from the germline V gene. There are 14 residues in the CDR3. The DNA for the CDR3 is TGTGCCAGCAGCCAAGATAGAGCTCCAGGCGTCCTGACTTTC. Encoded protein: CASSQDRAPGVLTF. Full variable domain (missing parts from reference TRBV14 and TRBJ2-6): EAGVTQFPSHSVIEKGQTVTLRCDPISGHDNLYWYRRVMGKEIKFLLHFVKESKQDESGMPNNRFLAERTGGTYSTLKVQPAELEDSGVYFCASSQDRAPGVLTFGAGSRLTVL.

On this clone: Within the sample, other DNA sequences also encode this same CDR3. The rearrangement uses TRBV2 and TRBJ1-2; TRBD1 matches 11 bases. This CDR3 is built from 14 residues. CDR1 SNHLY and CDR2 FYNNEI come from the germline V gene. With V trimmed by 6 bases and J by 6 bases, 6 bases remained unmatched. CDR3 coding DNA: TGTGCCAGCAGCGCGGACAGGGGGCTGGATGGCTACACCTTC. It yields the protein CASSADRGLDGYTF.

This sequence joins TRBV16 and TRBJ2-7, with TRBD2 matching 11 bases. V lost 0 bases to trimming and J lost 4 bases; unmatched junction nucleotides: 17. CDR1 and CDR2 (germline): KGHSY, FQNENV. This CDR3 is 20 amino acids long. Written as DNA, the CDR3 is TGTGCCAGCAGCCAATCGATACTAGCGGGAGCCGGATCCCGTCCGTACGAGCAGTACTTC. It translates to CASSQSILAGAGSRPYEQYF.

This chain joins TRBV20-1 and TRBJ2-1; no definite D call. Germline V gene sequence: CDR1 DFQATT, CDR2 SNEGSKA (reference sequence). Between the trimmed V and J ends, which lost 3 bases and 10 bases, there was a span of 10 bases. This CDR3 is built from 11 residues. The CDR3 sequence: CSASQVLEQFF. The CDR3, as DNA: TGCAGTGCTAGCCAGGTCCTGGAGCAGTTCTTC.

The gene calls are TRBV7-2 and TRBJ1-5; no firm D call. Germline loops: CDR1 SGHTA, CDR2 FQGNSA. The CDR3 spans 15 residues. Trimming removed 2 bases from V and 2 bases from J, with 10 bases in between. The CDR3, as DNA: TGTGCCAGCAGCTTAAGCGGGAGGGGCAATCAGCCCCAGCATTTT. This sequence encodes CASSLSGRGNQPQHF.

The chain couples TRBV7-9 to TRBJ2-1, with D possibly matching TRBD1 (6 bases). In germline, CDR1 is SEHNR, CDR2 FQNEAQ (reference sequence). V was pared by 5 bases and J by 4 bases, with 9 bases between. CDR3 size: 13 residues. The CDR3 here is CASSRGGYNEQFF. In nucleotides, the CDR3 is TGTGCCAGCAGCCGAGGGGGATACAATGAGCAGTTCTTC.

The table lists this clone with a count of one. The chain couples TRBV2 to TRBJ2-7; D unclear. The CDR3 is 15 residues long. Deletions cut 0 bases from V and 3 bases from J, with 12 bases between. Germline V CDR1 and CDR2: SNHLY, FYNNEI. The CDR3 DNA is TGTGCCAGCAGTGAAGCGCGCCATACCCTCTACGAGCAGTACTTC. It translates to CASSEARHTLYEQYF.

This chain links TRBV11-3 with TRBJ2-1, with 11 bases lining up with TRBD2. Germline-derived CDR1 and CDR2 are SGHNT and YENEEA. The V and J ends lost 0 bases and 8 bases, in that order; junction bases with no gene match: 12. The CDR3 extends over 18 amino acids. Written as DNA, the CDR3 is TGTGCCAGCAGCTTAGATAGTAGGCTAGCGGGAGGTGGCTATGAGCAGTTCTTC. It specifies CASSLDSRLAGGGYEQFF.

The CDR3 DNA is TGCAGCGTTGCTTGGAGCCTTATTGAGGAGCAGTACTTC. It yields the protein CSVAWSLIEEQYF. V gene TRBV29-1 combines with J gene TRBJ2-7, with D unresolved. Trimming took off 4 bases at V and 7 bases at J, with 17 bases between the two ends. The CDR3 has 13 residues. CDR1 is SQVTM and CDR2 is ANQGSEA in the germline V gene.

The V call is TRBV4-2, the J call TRBJ2-3; D remains unclear. This CDR3 is built from 14 residues. Germline V CDR1 and CDR2: LGHNA, YNFKEQ. With 0 bases removed from V and 1 base from J, the gap between germline ends came to 5 bases. The CDR3 here is CASSQDQGTDTQYF. The CDR3 region has the DNA TGTGCCAGCAGCCAAGATCAGGGCACAGATACGCAGTATTTT.

This sequence joins TRBV18 and TRBJ1-1; the match to TRBD1 covers 7 bases. This CDR3 region has 16 residues. CDR1 is KGHSH and CDR2 is LQKENI in the germline V gene. Trimming at V came to 4 bases and at J to 0 bases, leaving 8 bases not matched to a gene. The DNA for the CDR3 is TGTGCCAGCTCACTCCGGGACAGAGTAATGAACACTGAAGCTTTCTTT. It encodes CASSLRDRVMNTEAFF. Complete variable domain (other parts from reference TRBV18 and TRBJ1-1): NAGVMQNPRHLVRRRGQEARLRCSPMKGHSHVYWYRQLPEEGLKFMVYLQKENIIDESGMPKERFSAEFPKEGPSILRIQQVVRGDSAAYFCASSLRDRVMNTEAFFGQGTRLTVV.